The source of this T cell receptor (beta chain) is a study of T cells in Graves' hyperthyroidism and ophthalmopathy. V lost 2 bases and J 4 bases, leaving 14 bases between the germline ends. This CDR3 spans 15 amino acids. Many counts were recorded for this clonotype. Its antigen is still unknown. RNA transcripts provided the source from which TCR beta CDR3 regions were amplified. First-round RT-PCR of the TCR CDR3 relied on the HTBI primer set. TCRdb re-called the multiplex PCR reads with MiXCR, one entry per CDR3 protein. The repertoire consists of about 300,000 distinct CDR3 sequences, with under 30% occurring once and the leading ten covering around 28%. General observations from the study: Peripheral blood also featured most of the thyroid clonotypes expanded above 0.001.

Hyperthyroidism, newly diagnosed and lasting under 2 months, affected patients aged 18 to 65. The PBMCs had their origin in around 10 ml of fresh peripheral blood. The chain joins TRBV12-3 or TRBV12-4 to TRBJ1-2; tentatively, D is TRBD1 (6 bases). The source of this sequence is a man in his forties with Graves' hyperthyroidism that later progressed to Graves' ophthalmopathy. Material for sequencing was blood. CDR3 sequence reads: CASSLSAGAVYGYTF. The CDR3 DNA reads as TGTGCCAGCAGTTTATCGGCAGGGGCGGTCTATGGCTACACCTTC.